Given below is one T cell receptor (beta chain) in context. The antigen remains unidentified. These data belong to a study of cytomegalovirus exposure and HLA in healthy donors. Germline V gene sequence: CDR1 SGHVS, CDR2 FNYEAQ. There are 15 residues in the CDR3. The V and J ends lost 4 bases and 1 base respectively, with 14 bases between them. Notes on the study in general: Links to common viral pathogens appeared, in a later analysis, for several of the most significant clusters.

PCR used 60 Vbeta primers and 13 Jbeta primers. Clones were sequenced by immunoSEQ multiplex PCR, and TCRdb holds only the in-frame ones, with some missing. The sample records 150,000 to 200,000 clones, roughly 83% being singletons. The chain links TRBV7-6 to TRBJ2-7; D gene uncertain. Sequencing input: PBMCs. The sequence came from a boy aged 2 to 10 in good health and CMV-seronegative. DNA for the CDR3: TGTGCCAGCAGCTCTGACACACCACGTTCCTACGAGCAGTACTTC. Encoded protein: CASSSDTPRSYEQYF.